This T cell receptor beta chain emerged from a study of T cell repertoires in cytomegalovirus infection (dated by TCRdb to the late 2010s). The study in broad terms: Peptide stimulations targeted recently identified HLA-C-restricted CMV epitopes, whose presentation resists viral immunomodulation, together with well-studied HLA-B-restricted epitopes. Donor HLA type was relevant to the analysis, as public TCR beta signatures indicated carriage of CMV infection together with the matching HLA type. Study-level results and caveats: In both this cohort and an independent cohort of 352 donors, the cumulative frequency of public TCR beta family members distinguished carriers of CMV infection plus the relevant HLA type. The ex vivo response was dominated by HLA-C-restricted CMV-specific TCR beta clonotypes, which also provided the single most frequent clonotype in two of eight donors.

The cysteine opens and the phenylalanine closes a CDR3 of 15 amino acids. The CDR3 DNA has 45 bases and is translated from base 1. Trimming accounts for 7 bases at V and 4 bases at J, while the number of junction bases matched to no gene is 12. The sample's treatment or condition label, decoded: in vitro stimulation with specific CMV peptide epitopes to enrich CMV-specific T cells. The run used an Illumina HiSeq 1500. The public reads were reprocessed in TCRdb via fastp at Q25 and MiXCR, keeping in-frame beta chains. Each entry is one CDR3 protein sequence, shown with its most common DNA and genes. The table for this sample lists a few hundred thousand distinct CDR3 sequences; roughly 42% of them were counted only once. The top ten clones comprise around 48% of the sample. About this clonotype itself: This receptor's antigen is unknown. Base-call qualities are not available, and no considerably larger clone is one nucleotide away.

The material was cultured PBMCs, obtained from culture after CMV antigen stimulation. The TCR sequence derives from a human donor in good health (CMV status not recorded). Some clones in this sample may be carry-over from other donors' samples. The V gene is TRBV12-3 or TRBV12-4 and the J gene is TRBJ1-2, with 7 middle bases fitting TRBD1. The CDR3 is CASTPGSRGTYGYTF. The DNA is as follows: TGTGCCAGCACCCCTGGTAGCAGGGGGACCTATGGCTACACCTTC.